One and the same sample provided the 8 T cell receptor beta chains below, sequenced in a study of CD8 T cells in ankylosing spondylitis. Study-wide findings and caveats: Seven to nine highly homologous variants made up a TCR beta motif that seemed to typify ankylosing spondylitis blood.

Antigen specificity for these receptors is unknown. TCRdb independently ran MiXCR on the 5' RACE reads; one entry per CDR3 protein. The sample lists 700,000 to 850,000 distinct CDR3 sequences, about 12% occurring once. The sample was blood, either unsorted or a sorted T cell fraction (not recorded which). These receptors originate from a male donor with ankylosing spondylitis.

This clonotype has only a few counts. The chain is built from TRBV4-3 and TRBJ2-3, with D unresolved. Germline loops: CDR1 LGHNA, CDR2 YSLEER. CDR3 length: 15 residues. V was trimmed by 0 bases and J by 2 bases, leaving 9 bases between them. In DNA form, the CDR3 reads TGCGCCAGCAGCCAAGACTCTATATACACAGATACGCAGTATTTT. Encoded protein: CASSQDSIYTDTQYF.

The chain uses TRBV10-3 and TRBJ1-1, with D perhaps TRBD1 (5 bases). This CDR3 has 13 residues. Trimming cost V 11 bases and J 3 bases, with 16 bases left between them. Germline CDR1 ENHRY, CDR2 SYGVKD. The CDR3 DNA is TGTGCCGTTCGGGGGGACCAAGACACTGAAGCTTTCTTT. Its translation is CAVRGDQDTEAFF.

This clonotype was counted at least ten times. The rearrangement uses TRBV7-9 and TRBJ1-2; D gene ambiguous. V lost 3 bases, J lost 0 bases, and 14 bases lay in between. The CDR3 has 16 amino acids. CDR1 and CDR2 from the germline V gene are SEHNR and FQNEAQ (reference sequence). CDR3 in amino acids: CASSFSDGRANYGYTF. The CDR3 DNA reads TGTGCCAGCAGCTTCTCGGACGGCCGAGCTAACTATGGCTACACCTTC.

The V call is TRBV4-1, the J call TRBJ1-2, with D tentatively TRBD1 (6 bases). Germline V gene data show CDR1 as MGHRA and CDR2 as YSYEKL. CDR3 length: 14 amino acids. Trimming shortened V by 2 bases and J by 3 bases, and 10 bases separated the two germline ends. CDR3 nucleotides: TGCGCCAGCAGCCAACCAGGACAGTACTATGGCTACACCTTC. Translating it yields CASSQPGQYYGYTF.

The chain uses TRBV7-2 and TRBJ2-1; TRBD2 matches 7 bases. Germline V CDR1 and CDR2: SGHTA, FQGNSA. After removal of 1 base from V and 4 bases from J, the junction contained 10 bases not matched to a gene. The CDR3 spans 17 residues. The CDR3, as DNA: TGTGCCAGCAGCTTAGTGGGTACGAGCGGGGTGTACAATGAGCAGTTCTTC. Its translation is CASSLVGTSGVYNEQFF.

CDR3 sequence: CATSDPRGQTGYEQYF. The CDR3 DNA reads as TGTGCCACCAGTGATCCCCGGGGGCAAACGGGCTACGAGCAGTACTTC. The rearrangement uses TRBV24-1 and TRBJ2-7; D possibly uses TRBD1 or TRBD2 (6 bases each). V dropped 3 bases and J dropped 3 bases, with 17 bases sitting between them. Germline V CDR1 and CDR2: KGHDR, SFDVKD. The CDR3 consists of 16 residues.

This clonotype came up a few times. This chain uses TRBV20-1 with TRBJ2-3; D gene uncertain. The germline CDR1 and CDR2 sequences are DFQATT and SNEGSKA (reference sequence). Between the trimmed V and J ends, which lost 4 bases and 1 base, there was a span of 9 bases. This CDR3 is 13 amino acids long. CDR3 in DNA: TGCAGTGCTATCTGGGTGGGCACAGATACGCAGTATTTT. Its protein product is CSAIWVGTDTQYF.

V gene TRBV4-3 combines with J gene TRBJ1-2, with D possibly being TRBD1 (6 bases). The germline CDR1 and CDR2 sequences are LGHNA and YSLEER. This CDR3 is 15 amino acids long. The ends were cut back, 1 base at V and 4 bases at J, with 13 bases in the middle. CDR3 coding DNA: TGCGCCAGCAGCCAAGTGGACAAACAGGGCTATGGCTACACCTTC. Its protein is CASSQVDKQGYGYTF.